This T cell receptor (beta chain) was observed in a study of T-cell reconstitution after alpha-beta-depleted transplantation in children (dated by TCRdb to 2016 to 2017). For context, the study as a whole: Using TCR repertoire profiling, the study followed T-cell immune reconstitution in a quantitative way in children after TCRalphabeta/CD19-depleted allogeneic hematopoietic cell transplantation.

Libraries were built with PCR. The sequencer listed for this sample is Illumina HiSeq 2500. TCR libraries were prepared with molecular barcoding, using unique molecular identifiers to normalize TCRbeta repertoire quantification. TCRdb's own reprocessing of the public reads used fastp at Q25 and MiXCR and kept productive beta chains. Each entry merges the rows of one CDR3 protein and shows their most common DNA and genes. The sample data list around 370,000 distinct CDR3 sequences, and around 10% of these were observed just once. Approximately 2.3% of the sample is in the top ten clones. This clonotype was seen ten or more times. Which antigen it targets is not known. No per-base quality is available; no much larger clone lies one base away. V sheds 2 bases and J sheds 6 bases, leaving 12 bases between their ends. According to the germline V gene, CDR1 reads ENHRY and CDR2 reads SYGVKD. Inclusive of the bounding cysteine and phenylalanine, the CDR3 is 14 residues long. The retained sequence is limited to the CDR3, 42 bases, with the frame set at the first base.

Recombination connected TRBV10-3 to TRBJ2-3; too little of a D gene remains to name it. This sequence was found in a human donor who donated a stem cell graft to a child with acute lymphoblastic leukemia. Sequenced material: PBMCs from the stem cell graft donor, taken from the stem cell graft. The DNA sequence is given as TGTGCCATCAGTGAGATGGCTGGAAGGGATACGCAGTATTTT. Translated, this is CAISEMAGRDTQYF.